These 25 T cell receptor beta chains came from one sample sequenced in a study of blood T cell repertoires in COVID-19. Only in-frame clones appear in the TCRdb table, and some are missing; sequencing was by immunoSEQ multiplex PCR. The sample lists some 180,000 clones, about 70% occurring once. Sequencing was done on a sample of peripheral blood. These receptors were obtained from a woman aged 45-60 years with active or convalescent COVID-19.

This chain uses TRBV10-3 with TRBJ2-7, with 11 bases aligning to TRBD1. The CDR3 runs to 14 residues. Germline CDR1 ENHRY, CDR2 SYGVKD. The ends lost 6 bases at V and 4 bases at J; junction bases unmatched: 5. CDR3 in amino acids: CAIRPGTGGYEQYF. The CDR3 nucleotides are TGTGCCATCAGACCCGGGACAGGGGGGTACGAGCAGTACTTC.

The J gene is TRBJ2-7, the V gene TRBV19; the D gene is possibly TRBD1 (6 bases). The V gene's germline CDR1 is LNHDA and CDR2 SQIVND (reference sequence). Trimming took 6 bases from V and 2 from J, leaving 14 bases between them. The CDR3 runs to 14 residues. In DNA, the CDR3 is TGTGCCAGTAGGCAAGGCAGGGGAGCCTACGAGCAGTACTTC. Its translation is CASRQGRGAYEQYF.

CDR3 in DNA: TGTGCACATGCAGGGGAAATTGCTCAGCCCCAGCATTTT. Its translation: CAHAGEIAQPQHF. The V and J genes are TRBV15 and TRBJ1-5; D possibly corresponds to TRBD1 (6 bases). CDR1 LNHNV and CDR2 YYDKDF come from the germline V gene (reference sequence). This CDR3 spans 13 amino acids. Based on the CDR3 plus reference TRBV15 and TRBJ1-5, the full variable domain is DAMVIQNPRYQVTQFGKPVTLSCSQTLNHNVMYWYQQKSSQAPKLLFHYYDKDFNNEADTPDNFQSRRPNTSFCFLDIRSPGLGDTAMYLCAHAGEIAQPQHFGDGTRLSIL.

The chain is built from TRBV5-1 and TRBJ2-5; D possibly corresponds to TRBD1 (5 bases). Trimming stripped 0 bases from V and 3 bases from J, with 9 bases between. CDR3 length equals 14 residues. Germline V lookup: CDR1 SGHRS, CDR2 YFSETQ. The CDR3 nucleotides are TGCGCCAGCAGCTTGGGGGCAGGGAAAGAGACCCAGTACTTC. This translates into CASSLGAGKETQYF.

This clone turned up a few times. This rearrangement joins TRBV5-1 to TRBJ2-3, with TRBD1 identical over 9 bases. Germline trimming cut 3 bases from V and 2 bases from J; bases unmatched to any gene: 10. Germline loops: CDR1 SGHRS, CDR2 YFSETQ. The CDR3 contains 17 residues. CDR3 in DNA: TGCGCCAGCAGCTCGCTCCGTACAGGGGGCAACACAGATACGCAGTATTTT. Amino acid sequence: CASSSLRTGGNTDTQYF. The full variable domain, its missing parts supplied by reference TRBV5-1 and TRBJ2-3, is KAGVTQTPRYLIKTRGQQVTLSCSPISGHRSVSWYQQTPGQGLQFLFEYFSETQRNKGNFPGRFSGRQFSNSRSEMNVSTLELGDSALYLCASSSLRTGGNTDTQYFGPGTRLTVL.

In DNA form, the CDR3 reads TGTGCCAGCAGTTACTCGGGGACAACCGGTCGGGATGGCTACACCTTC. Encoded protein: CASSYSGTTGRDGYTF. V is TRBV6-2 or TRBV6-3 and J is TRBJ1-2; TRBD1 might be the D (6 bases). CDR3 length: 16 amino acids. Per the germline V gene, CDR1 is MNHEY and CDR2 is SVGEGT. V dropped 0 bases and J dropped 6 bases, with 17 bases sitting between them.

The chain employs TRBV18 and TRBJ1-1; the D is unclear. CDR3 length equals 12 residues. Germline CDR1 is KGHSH and CDR2 is LQKENI. V was trimmed by 3 bases and J by 3 bases, leaving 5 bases between them. DNA of the CDR3: TGTGCCAGCTCACCGCTAGACACTGAAGCTTTCTTT. Translation gives CASSPLDTEAFF.

This chain links TRBV10-2 with TRBJ2-7; D gene unclear. CDR1 and CDR2 (germline): WSHSY, SAAADI. The CDR3 extends over 11 amino acids. The V gene lost 7 bases and the J gene lost 0 bases, with 4 bases spanning the gap. CDR3 region: CASTNSYEQYF. CDR3 nucleotide sequence: TGCGCCAGCACCAACTCCTACGAGCAGTACTTC.

This clone was counted a single time. The J gene is TRBJ1-2, the V gene TRBV5-6; unclear D gene. This CDR3 is 14 amino acids long. CDR1 is SGHDT, CDR2 YYEEEE, per germline. The V gene lost 1 base and the J gene lost 11 bases, with 18 bases spanning the gap. The CDR3 sequence: CASSLLQATWEYTF. CDR3 sequence (DNA): TGTGCCAGCAGCTTGCTGCAGGCAACCTGGGAGTACACCTTC.

V and J are TRBV11-3 and TRBJ2-2, with 7 positions matching TRBD1. J was trimmed by 5 bases and V by 5 bases; bases with no gene match: 8. Germline V gene sequence: CDR1 SGHNT, CDR2 YENEEA. The CDR3 has 15 residues. The CDR3 spells CASSRQGSGTGELFF. The CDR3 region has the DNA TGTGCCAGCAGCCGACAGGGTTCCGGAACCGGGGAGCTGTTTTTT.

The chain carries TRBV28 and TRBJ1-5; possibly TRBD1 for D (6 bases). This CDR3 is built from 15 residues. Germline loops: CDR1 MDHEN, CDR2 SYDVKM. V was pared by 3 bases and J by 1 base, with 10 bases between. The CDR3 sequence: CASSFPRGSNQPQHF. In DNA form, the CDR3 reads TGTGCCAGCAGTTTTCCCAGGGGAAGCAATCAGCCCCAGCATTTT.

As DNA, the CDR3 is TGTGCCAGCAGCCAAGATAGGAGAGGGTCCTACGAGCAGTACTTC. Translating it yields CASSQDRRGSYEQYF. The chain joins TRBV14 to TRBJ2-7; D possibly corresponds to TRBD2 (5 bases). The V gene lost 0 bases and the J gene lost 1 base, with 10 bases spanning the gap. CDR1 SGHDN and CDR2 FVKESK come from the germline V gene. This CDR3 region has 15 residues.

The chain employs TRBV6-5 and TRBJ2-7, with 7 bases lining up with TRBD1. CDR1 and CDR2 (germline): MNHEY, SVGAGI. CDR3 length equals 15 residues. The V gene end was trimmed by 10 bases and the J gene end by 3 bases; junction bases not matched to a gene: 15. CDR3 DNA sequence: TGTGCCATCCGATTCCCGACAGGGTCTCTCTACGAGCAGTACTTC. This translates into CAIRFPTGSLYEQYF.

This clone was detected only a few times. This chain connects TRBV3-1 (or the pseudogene TRBV3-2) to TRBJ1-4; perhaps TRBD1 as D (6 bases). Germline V CDR1 and CDR2: LGHDT, YNNKEL (reference sequence). The CDR3 spans 14 residues. V lost 1 base and J 8 bases, leaving 11 bases between the germline ends. As DNA, the CDR3 is TGTGCCAGCAGCCAAGTCCTACAGGGCGAAAAACTGTTTTTT. It specifies CASSQVLQGEKLFF.

V and J are TRBV11-2 and TRBJ1-2; D is unresolved. Trimming shortened V by 5 bases and J by 4 bases, and 14 bases separated the two germline ends. Looked up from germline, CDR1 is SGHAT and CDR2 is FQNNGV. This CDR3 is built from 14 residues. CDR3 DNA sequence: TGTGCCAGCAGCCCCTCCGGAGGCACCTATGGCTACACCTTC. Translating it yields CASSPSGGTYGYTF.

This sequence joins TRBV28 and TRBJ1-1; no clear D gene. Germline V CDR1 and CDR2: MDHEN, SYDVKM. The CDR3 loop spans 16 amino acids. Deletions cut 3 bases from V and 3 bases from J, with 17 bases between. CDR3 DNA sequence: TGTGCCAGCAGTTTCTGGGCCAGCAACGACGACACTGAAGCTTTCTTT. Translation gives CASSFWASNDDTEAFF. Looking up the rest from reference TRBV28 and TRBJ1-1 gives the full variable domain: DVKVTQSSRYLVKRTGEKVFLECVQDMDHENMFWYRQDPGLGLRLIYFSYDVKMKEKGDIPEGYSVSREKKERFSLILESASTNQTSMYLCASSFWASNDDTEAFFGQGTRLTVV.

This rearrangement joins TRBV4-3 to TRBJ1-6; D uncertain. Trimming took 0 bases from V and 0 from J, leaving 12 bases between them. Germline V gives CDR1 LGHNA, CDR2 YSLEER. CDR3 length equals 18 residues. CDR3 coding DNA: TGCGCCAGCAGCCAAGACCAGAGCGGGAGCTCCTATAATTCACCCCTCCACTTT. Protein: CASSQDQSGSSYNSPLHF.

The chain has TRBV28 and TRBJ2-7, with TRBD1 as a possible D gene (5 bases). Germline V lookup: CDR1 MDHEN, CDR2 SYDVKM. With 2 bases removed from V and 5 bases from J, the gap between germline ends came to 13 bases. The CDR3 totals 14 residues. Here the CDR3 DNA reads TGTGCCAGCAGTTTAGACCCCTCCAGGGACGAGCAGTACTTC. Its protein product is CASSLDPSRDEQYF. The full variable domain, its missing parts supplied by reference TRBV28 and TRBJ2-7, is DVKVTQSSRYLVKRTGEKVFLECVQDMDHENMFWYRQDPGLGLRLIYFSYDVKMKEKGDIPEGYSVSREKKERFSLILESASTNQTSMYLCASSLDPSRDEQYFGPGTRLTVT.

This clone was picked up one time. This chain links TRBV3-1 (or the pseudogene TRBV3-2) with TRBJ1-1; possibly TRBD1 for D (6 bases). This CDR3 has 15 amino acids. Trimming removed 5 bases at V and 1 base at J, with 14 bases between. In germline, CDR1 is LGHDT, CDR2 YNNKEL (reference sequence). CDR3 region: CASSSDTTGNTEAFF. The CDR3 DNA reads TGTGCCAGCAGCTCCGATACGACAGGGAACACTGAAGCTTTCTTT.

The chain is built from TRBV19 and TRBJ1-3, with D perhaps TRBD1 (6 bases). V lost 5 bases, J lost 0 bases, and 17 bases lay in between. CDR3 size: 17 residues. The germline V gene encodes CDR1 LNHDA and CDR2 SQIVND (reference sequence). CDR3 bases: TGTGCCAGTAGTCCGTCGGGACACTTAAGCTCTGGAAACACCATATATTTT. It encodes CASSPSGHLSSGNTIYF.

The chain combines TRBV18 with TRBJ1-2; 9 bases line up with TRBD1. The CDR3 is made up of 18 amino acids. Trimming at V came to 3 bases and at J to 2 bases, leaving 13 bases not matched to a gene. Germline V gene data show CDR1 as KGHSH and CDR2 as LQKENI. The CDR3 coding sequence is TGTGCCAGCTCACCGACCGGGACAGGGATTCCCGCAAACTATGGCTACACCTTC. It is translated as CASSPTGTGIPANYGYTF.

This chain joins TRBV23-1 and TRBJ1-2; unclear D gene. TRBV23-1 is filed as an ORF, its function uncertain. The CDR3 consists of 10 residues. The ends were cut back, 3 bases at V and 9 bases at J, with 5 bases in the middle. The CDR3 reads CASSHTRYTF. The CDR3 DNA sequence: TGCGCCAGCAGTCACACTCGCTACACCTTC.

The chain combines TRBV7-2 with TRBJ2-7; 7 bases match TRBD1. Trimming cost V 5 bases and J 3 bases; bases outside gene matches: 13. The V gene's germline CDR1 is SGHTA and CDR2 FQGNSA. The CDR3 totals 16 residues. The CDR3 DNA reads TGTGCCAGCAGCCACTGGCCTGGACAGGCCTACTACGAGCAGTACTTC. It yields the protein CASSHWPGQAYYEQYF.

J is TRBJ2-3 and V is TRBV7-9, with 10 bases identical to TRBD1. Germline V gene lookup returns CDR1 SEHNR and CDR2 FQNEAQ (reference sequence). The ends lost 4 bases at V and 1 base at J; junction bases unmatched: 8. The CDR3 is 17 amino acids. The CDR3 sequence: CASSYWTGTGGTDTQYF. CDR3 DNA: TGTGCCAGCAGCTATTGGACCGGGACAGGGGGCACAGATACGCAGTATTTT.

This clone was observed once. The V gene is TRBV6-2 or TRBV6-3, the J gene TRBJ1-5; possible D gene TRBD1, 6 bases. The length of the CDR3 is 17 residues. Germline lookup yields CDR1 MNHEY and CDR2 SVGEGT. Trimming removed 4 bases at V and 0 bases at J, with 16 bases between. CDR3 sequence: CASSLSGVGYSNQPQHF. CDR3 coding DNA: TGTGCCAGCAGTTTGTCAGGGGTAGGTTATAGCAATCAGCCCCAGCATTTT.